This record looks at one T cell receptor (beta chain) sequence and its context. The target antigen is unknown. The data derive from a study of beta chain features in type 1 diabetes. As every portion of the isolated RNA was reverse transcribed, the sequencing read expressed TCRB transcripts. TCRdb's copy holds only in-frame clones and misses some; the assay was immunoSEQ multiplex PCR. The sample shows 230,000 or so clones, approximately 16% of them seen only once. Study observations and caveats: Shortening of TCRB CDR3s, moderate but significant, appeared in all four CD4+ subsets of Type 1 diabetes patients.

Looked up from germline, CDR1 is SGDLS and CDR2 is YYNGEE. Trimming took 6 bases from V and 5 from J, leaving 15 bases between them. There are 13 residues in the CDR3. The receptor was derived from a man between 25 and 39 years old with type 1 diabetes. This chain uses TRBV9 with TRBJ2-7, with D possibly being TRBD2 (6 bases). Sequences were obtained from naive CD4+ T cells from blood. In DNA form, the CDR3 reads TGTGCCAGCAACGGGGGTTCTGGGGACGAGCAGTACTTC. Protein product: CASNGGSGDEQYF.